One T cell receptor (beta chain) is described in this entry. Sequenced by immunoSEQ multiplex PCR; TCRdb stores in-frame clones only, minus some. The sample has over 45,000 clones, roughly 90% seen once. This sample was included in a study of control samples from healthy donors and cancer patients. The sequenced material came from PBMCs. The sequence derives from a man aged 40-49 years with colorectal cancer.

DNA of the CDR3: TGTGCCAGCAGACACCTCCGGGGACGACGGGGAGGGGAGCAGTACTTC. Translation: CASRHLRGRRGGEQYF. The rearrangement joins TRBV11-2 to TRBJ2-7; 7 positions match TRBD2. CDR1 SGHAT and CDR2 FQNNGV come from the germline V gene. CDR3 size: 16 residues. Trimming took 6 bases from V and 7 from J; bases not matched to a gene: 18.